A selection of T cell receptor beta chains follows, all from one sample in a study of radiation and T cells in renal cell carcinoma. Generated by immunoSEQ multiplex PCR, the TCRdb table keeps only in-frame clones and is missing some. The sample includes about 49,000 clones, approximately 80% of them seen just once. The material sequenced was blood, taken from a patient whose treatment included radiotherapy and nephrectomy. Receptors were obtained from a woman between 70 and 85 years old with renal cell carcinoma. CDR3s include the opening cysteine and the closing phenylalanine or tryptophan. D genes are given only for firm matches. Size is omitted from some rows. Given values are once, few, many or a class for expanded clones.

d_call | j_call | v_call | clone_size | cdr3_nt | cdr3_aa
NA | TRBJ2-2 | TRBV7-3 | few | TGTGCCAGCAGCTTAGGGTACACCGGGGAGCTGTTTTTT | CASSLGYTGELFF
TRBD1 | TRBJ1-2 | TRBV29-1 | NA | TGCAGCGTTGAAAGTGGACAGGGGGACGATGGCTACACCTTC | CSVESGQGDDGYTF
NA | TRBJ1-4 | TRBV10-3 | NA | TGTGCCATCAGTGAGCCGCAGGGAGAAAAACTGTTTTTT | CAISEPQGEKLFF
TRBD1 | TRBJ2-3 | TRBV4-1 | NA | TGCGCCAGCAGCCCCTCGACAGGGCCCACAGATACGCAGTATTTT | CASSPSTGPTDTQYF
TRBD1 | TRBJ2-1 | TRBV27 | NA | TGTGCCAGCAGTTTTACCAGGGGGCGTCGCAATGAGCAGTTCTTC | CASSFTRGRRNEQFF
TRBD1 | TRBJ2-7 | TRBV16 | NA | TGTGCCAGCAGCCACAAAGGGACAGGGGCCTACGAGCAGTACTTC | CASSHKGTGAYEQYF
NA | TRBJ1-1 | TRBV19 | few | TGTGCCAGTAGTATAGAATGGGGAAGGGCTGAAGCTTTCTTT | CASSIEWGRAEAFF
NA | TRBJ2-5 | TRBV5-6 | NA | TGTGCCAGCAGTCTACCTTTCGGGCGGGATCAAGAGACCCAGTACTTC | CASSLPFGRDQETQYF
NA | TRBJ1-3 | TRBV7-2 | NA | TGTGCCAGCAGCTTAGTGGAGGGTGTGGGAAACACCATATATTTT | CASSLVEGVGNTIYF
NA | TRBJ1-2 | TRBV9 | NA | TGTGCCAGCAGCGTAGGGGACTCCCCTAACTATGGCTACACCTTC | CASSVGDSPNYGYTF
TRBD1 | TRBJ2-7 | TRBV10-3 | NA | TGTGCCATCAGCTTACGACAGGGGACCTACGAGCAGTACTTC | CAISLRQGTYEQYF
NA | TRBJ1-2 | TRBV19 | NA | TGTGCCAGTAGTTCTAGACGGAACTATGGCTACACCTTC | CASSSRRNYGYTF
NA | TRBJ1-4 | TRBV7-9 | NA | TGTGCCAGCAGCTTAGACGGGGTGGCTCTTGAAAAACTGTTTTTT | CASSLDGVALEKLFF
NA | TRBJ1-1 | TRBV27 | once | TGTGCCAGCAGTTTTAGCGGGAACACTGAAGCTTTCTTT | CASSFSGNTEAFF
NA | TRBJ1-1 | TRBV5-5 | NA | TGTGCCAGCAGCAATCTGCGGGCGGTTGACTTGAACACTGAAGCTTTCTTT | CASSNLRAVDLNTEAFF
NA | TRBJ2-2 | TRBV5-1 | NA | TGCGCCAGCAGCCCCGGGCCCCTGACGAACACCGGGGAGCTGTTTTTT | CASSPGPLTNTGELFF
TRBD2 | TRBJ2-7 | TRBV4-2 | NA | TGTGCCAGCAGCCAAGAACTAGCGGACCCCTACGAGCAGTACTTC | CASSQELADPYEQYF
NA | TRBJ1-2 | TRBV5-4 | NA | TGTGCCAGCAGCCCCGGACAGTCCTATGGCTACACCTTC | CASSPGQSYGYTF
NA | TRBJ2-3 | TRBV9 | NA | TGTGCCAGCAGCGGTCTGGCCCCCACAGATACGCAGTATTTT | CASSGLAPTDTQYF
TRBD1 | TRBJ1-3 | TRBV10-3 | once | TGTGCCATCAGTGCGGAACAGGGGGATATCTCTGGAAACACCATATATTTT | CAISAEQGDISGNTIYF